The T cell receptor (beta chain) described here comes from a study of OX40 agonist ivuxolimab in advanced cancers. V was pared by 2 bases and J by 5 bases, with 18 bases between. The CDR3 has 17 residues. Germline lookup yields CDR1 KGHSH and CDR2 LQKENI. With regard to this clone: Its antigen is currently unknown.

Method: immunoSEQ multiplex PCR; TCRdb's copy keeps in-frame clones and lacks some. The sample records tens of thousands of clones, about 76% being singletons. Points from the study as a whole: Some of the lowest clonal expansion was seen in partial responders at 0.1-3.0 mg/kg.

The sample here was CD4+ or CD8+ T cells sorted from blood, taken in a trial of the OX40 agonist ivuxolimab. The rearrangement joins TRBV18 to TRBJ2-2, with D possibly matching TRBD2 (5 bases). The sequence derives from an adult with an advanced solid tumor such as melanoma, head and neck, liver or kidney cancer. The CDR3 spells CASSPITGGRRTGELFF. CDR3 sequence (DNA): TGTGCCAGCTCACCAATAACCGGCGGGCGAAGAACCGGGGAGCTGTTTTTT.